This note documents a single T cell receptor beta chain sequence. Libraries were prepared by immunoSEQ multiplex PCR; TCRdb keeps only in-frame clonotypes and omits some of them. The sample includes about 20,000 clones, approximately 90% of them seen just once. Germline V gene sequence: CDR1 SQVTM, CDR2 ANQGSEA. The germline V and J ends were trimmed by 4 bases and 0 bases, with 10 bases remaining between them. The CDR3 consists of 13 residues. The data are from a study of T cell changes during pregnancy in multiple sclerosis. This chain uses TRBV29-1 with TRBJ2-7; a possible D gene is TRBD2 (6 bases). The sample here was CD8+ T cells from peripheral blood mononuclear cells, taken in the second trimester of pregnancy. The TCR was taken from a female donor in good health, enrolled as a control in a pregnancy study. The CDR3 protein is CSVVGDFSYEQYF. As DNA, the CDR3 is TGCAGCGTTGTTGGGGACTTCTCCTACGAGCAGTACTTC.